This entry describes one T cell receptor (beta chain). The V gene's germline CDR1 is SGHRS and CDR2 YFSETQ. The CDR3 has 17 residues. Deletions cut 0 bases from V and 4 bases from J, with 20 bases between. Assay execution took place at the deep level. Sequencing used immunoSEQ multiplex PCR; TCRdb keeps in-frame clones, though not all of them. The sample consists of 740,000 or so clones, less than 80% of them appearing once. The source of the sample is a study of shared clonotypes between healthy human individuals. V and J are TRBV5-1 and TRBJ2-7, with D uncertain. Sequenced sample: memory CD4+ T cells sorted from blood. The subset was: CD45RA-negative fraction. This sequence originates from a woman aged 25 to 39 in good health. This CDR3 is CASSLGTRRESFYEQYF. The DNA of the CDR3 is TGCGCCAGCAGCTTGGGAACTCGTCGAGAGTCTTTTTACGAGCAGTACTTC.